These 32 T cell receptor beta chains were all obtained from the same sample, sequenced in a study of technical replicates of blood from four donors. Measured with immunoSEQ multiplex PCR; TCRdb has only the in-frame clones, and not every one. In the table there are approximately 70,000 clones, roughly 89% of which are singletons. Sequencing was performed on T cells isolated from PBMCs. Every receptor here comes from a human donor in good health.

This clone came up a few times. The chain employs TRBV19 and TRBJ1-1; D possibly corresponds to TRBD1 (5 bases). V dropped 3 bases and J dropped 4 bases, with 12 bases sitting between them. CDR1 LNHDA and CDR2 SQIVND come from the germline V gene (reference sequence). CDR3 length: 14 amino acids. CDR3 in amino acids: CASSMGRDSTEAFF. The CDR3 DNA sequence: TGTGCCAGTAGTATGGGCAGGGACTCCACTGAAGCTTTCTTT.

The chain couples TRBV7-9 to TRBJ2-7, with 7 bases aligning to TRBD2. The CDR3 loop spans 13 amino acids. The J segment lost 2 bases and the V segment lost 9 bases, leaving 7 bases of the junction unmatched. From germline, CDR1 is SEHNR and CDR2 FQNEAQ (reference sequence). The DNA for the CDR3 is TGTGCCAGTTTGGAGCGGGATACCTACGAGCAGTACTTC. Translating gives CASLERDTYEQYF.

This chain joins TRBV9 and TRBJ2-1, with TRBD2 as a possible D gene (6 bases). CDR1 is SGDLS, CDR2 YYNGEE, per germline. V was clipped by 1 base and J by 7 bases, with 15 bases between them. The CDR3 is 15 residues long. The CDR3 here is CASSVTGSGLNEQFF. The DNA for the CDR3 is TGTGCCAGCAGCGTAACCGGTAGCGGCTTAAATGAGCAGTTCTTC.

The chain uses TRBV7-6 and TRBJ2-7; 9 nucleotides agree with TRBD2. This CDR3 has 18 residues. Per germline, CDR1 SGHVS and CDR2 FNYEAQ. J gave up 1 base and V 5 bases, and 15 bases lay outside the gene matches. The CDR3 reads CASSVGPSGAPSSYEQYF. CDR3 nucleotide sequence: TGTGCCAGCAGCGTAGGTCCTAGCGGGGCCCCCTCTTCCTACGAGCAGTACTTC.

This chain links TRBV21-1 with TRBJ1-2; TRBD1, as called in the table, went unchecked against the DNA. TRBV21-1 is tagged as a pseudogene. The CDR3 has 14 residues. This chain's CDR3 is CASSARDRSYGYTF. The CDR3 DNA is TGTGCCAGCAGCGCCCGGGACAGATCCTATGGCTACACCTTC.

The chain is built from TRBV4-1 and TRBJ1-5, with unresolved D. From germline, CDR1 is MGHRA and CDR2 YSYEKL. The length of the CDR3 is 16 residues. Trimming stripped 5 bases from V and 6 bases from J, with 20 bases between. The chain's CDR3 is CASSSITEGVSQPQHF. The CDR3 DNA follows: TGCGCCAGCAGCAGCATAACCGAGGGTGTTAGTCAGCCCCAGCATTTT.

This rearrangement joins TRBV6-5 to TRBJ2-1; 7 bases match TRBD2. The CDR3 covers 13 residues. Looked up from germline, CDR1 is MNHEY and CDR2 is SVGAGI. V lost 4 bases, J lost 7 bases, and 4 bases stayed unmatched. In DNA form, the CDR3 reads TGTGCCAGCAGTTGGACTAGTTTGAATGAGCAGTTCTTC. Amino acids: CASSWTSLNEQFF.

The chain carries TRBV7-9 and TRBJ1-1; D is ambiguous. Germline V lookup: CDR1 SEHNR, CDR2 FQNEAQ (reference sequence). Trimming left V 1 base short and J 0 bases short, with 12 bases between. The CDR3 extends over 16 amino acids. The CDR3 DNA sequence: TGTGCCAGCAGCTTAGGGGCAGCTATAATGAACACTGAAGCTTTCTTT. Translating gives CASSLGAAIMNTEAFF.

This chain links TRBV7-9 with TRBJ1-2, with D maybe TRBD1 (6 bases). CDR3 length: 13 residues. The V gene lost 4 bases and the J gene lost 2 bases, with 8 bases spanning the gap. The germline CDR1 and CDR2 sequences are SEHNR and FQNEAQ (reference sequence). CDR3 DNA sequence: TGTGCCAGCAGCTCAGGGGTAAACTATGGCTACACCTTC. Translation: CASSSGVNYGYTF. The full variable domain, in which reference TRBV7-9 and TRBJ1-2 provide the parts outside the CDR3, is DTGVSQNPRHKITKRGQNVTFRCDPISEHNRLYWYRQTLGQGPEFLTYFQNEAQLEKSRLLSDRFSAERPKGSFSTLEIQRTEQGDSAMYLCASSSGVNYGYTFGSGTRLTVV.

The CDR3 sequence: CATKTGVVTDTQYF. CDR3 sequence (DNA): TGTGCCACGAAGACAGGGGTAGTCACAGATACGCAGTATTTT. The rearrangement links TRBV2 to TRBJ2-3; 8 bases are a match to TRBD1. There are 14 residues in the CDR3. With V trimmed by 10 bases and J by 2 bases, 8 bases remained unmatched. The germline V gene has CDR1 SNHLY and CDR2 FYNNEI.

This clone has a single count. The chain recombines TRBV10-2 with TRBJ2-7; 9 nucleotides agree with TRBD1. After removal of 4 bases from V and 6 bases from J, the junction contained 10 bases not matched to a gene. This CDR3 has 15 residues. Germline loops: CDR1 WSHSY, CDR2 SAAADI. DNA for the CDR3: TGCGCCAGCAGTGCTTCCGGGACAGGGAATCTCGAGCAGTACTTC. This gives the protein CASSASGTGNLEQYF.

J is TRBJ1-1 and V is TRBV9; 11 nucleotides align to TRBD1. CDR3 length: 15 amino acids. In germline, CDR1 is SGDLS, CDR2 YYNGEE. J gave up 4 bases and V 3 bases, and 5 bases lay outside the gene matches. CDR3 bases: TGTGCCAGCAGCGCCTCGGACAGGGGGCTCACTGAAGCTTTCTTT. Translated, it gives CASSASDRGLTEAFF.

The rearrangement joins TRBV10-1 to TRBJ2-7; D might be TRBD2 (6 bases). Germline CDR1 is WNHNN and CDR2 is SYGVQD (reference sequence). The CDR3 has 13 amino acids. The ends were cut back, 3 bases at V and 0 bases at J, with 6 bases in the middle. CDR3 protein: CASSDGGSYEQYF. Written as DNA, the CDR3 is TGCGCCAGCAGTGACGGGGGCTCCTACGAGCAGTACTTC.

The genes are TRBV15 and TRBJ2-4; a possible D gene is TRBD1 (7 bases). The CDR3 consists of 15 residues. Germline V gives CDR1 LNHNV, CDR2 YYDKDF (reference sequence). V was shortened by 5 bases and J by 8 bases, with 19 bases between the two germline ends. This CDR3 is CATSPLGGGTDIQYF. CDR3 DNA sequence: TGTGCCACCAGCCCCTTGGGTGGGGGGACAGACATTCAGTACTTC.

The CDR3 loop reads CSVSDRRREPDTQYF. The CDR3 DNA reads TGCAGCGTTTCGGATCGGCGGCGGGAGCCAGATACGCAGTATTTT. The chain carries TRBV29-1 and TRBJ2-3; 7 bases are a match to TRBD2. Germline loops: CDR1 SQVTM, CDR2 ANQGSEA. CDR3 length: 15 amino acids. Unmatched junction bases numbered 12, after V lost 5 bases and J lost 4 bases.

The CDR3 here is CASSQASTDTQYF. CDR3 bases: TGCGCCAGCAGCCAGGCCTCCACAGATACGCAGTATTTT. This chain joins TRBV4-1 and TRBJ2-3; D remains unclear. This CDR3 spans 13 amino acids. V was pared by 3 bases and J by 2 bases, with 6 bases between. Germline assignment: CDR1 MGHRA and CDR2 YSYEKL.

The CDR3 sequence is CASSPGGNTGELFF. The CDR3 DNA is TGTGCCAGCAGTCCGGGAGGAAACACCGGGGAGCTGTTTTTT. This chain links TRBV27 with TRBJ2-2; 7 bases align to TRBD2. CDR3 length equals 14 residues. Germline V gene data show CDR1 as MNHEY and CDR2 as SMNVEV (reference sequence). J lost 2 bases, V lost 5 bases, and 2 bases had no gene match.

The chain carries TRBV5-1 and TRBJ2-4; possibly TRBD1 for D (5 bases). This CDR3 region has 16 residues. The ends were cut back, 0 bases at V and 1 base at J, with 11 bases in the middle. Germline CDR1 and CDR2: SGHRS and YFSETQ. For the CDR3, the DNA is TGCGCCAGCAGCTTGGCAGGGCCGGTGGCCAAAAACATTCAGTACTTC. Residues: CASSLAGPVAKNIQYF.

The J gene is TRBJ2-5, the V gene TRBV14, with TRBD2 identical over 9 bases. Germline CDR1 reads SGHDN; CDR2 reads FVKESK. The CDR3 covers 16 residues. Trimming took 5 bases from V and 3 from J; bases not matched to a gene: 10. CDR3 sequence (DNA): TGTGCCAGCAGCGCCTTTAGCGGGAGTGAGGAAGAGACCCAGTACTTC. The encoded protein is CASSAFSGSEEETQYF.

This clone was detected only once. V gene TRBV27 combines with J gene TRBJ1-1; TRBD1 agrees at 10 bases. V gave up 3 bases and J gave up 4 bases; unmatched junction bases: 5. Germline assignment: CDR1 MNHEY and CDR2 SMNVEV (reference sequence). The CDR3 contains 15 residues. Here the CDR3 reads CASSFLGTGVTEAFF. DNA of the CDR3: TGTGCCAGCAGTTTCCTCGGGACAGGGGTCACTGAAGCTTTCTTT.

The chain joins TRBV7-9 to TRBJ2-7; 13 bases are a match to TRBD2. V shed 5 bases, J shed 5 bases, and the junction held 6 bases outside the gene matches. The germline gives CDR1 SEHNR, CDR2 FQNEAQ (reference sequence). The CDR3 has 15 residues. CDR3 nucleotide sequence: TGTGCCAGCAGCCCTGGACTAGCGGGAGCCCACGAGCAGTACTTC. This sequence encodes CASSPGLAGAHEQYF.

The chain joins TRBV13 to TRBJ2-3; D perhaps matches TRBD2 (6 bases). There are 14 residues in the CDR3. The V end was cut by 3 bases, the J end by 3 bases, with 10 bases between. The germline CDR1 and CDR2 sequences are PRHDT and FYEKMQ (reference sequence). As DNA, the CDR3 is TGTGCCAGCAGCTTGGAGCGGGTAACAGATACGCAGTATTTT. This gives the protein CASSLERVTDTQYF.

The V gene is TRBV11-3, the J gene TRBJ2-3; 9 bases match TRBD2. This CDR3 contains 19 residues. Germline CDR1 and CDR2: SGHNT and YENEEA. The J segment lost 5 bases and the V segment lost 2 bases, leaving 17 bases of the junction unmatched. In DNA form, the CDR3 reads TGTGCCAGCAGCTTACCAGACAGGGTCTGGCGGGAGGGCCGAGATACGCAGTATTTT. It encodes CASSLPDRVWREGRDTQYF.

The chain combines TRBV15 with TRBJ1-4; perhaps TRBD1 as D (6 bases). CDR3 length: 17 amino acids. Germline loops: CDR1 LNHNV, CDR2 YYDKDF (reference sequence). V dropped 6 bases and J dropped 0 bases, with 17 bases sitting between them. The CDR3 region has the DNA TGTGCCACCAGAAGTGGGACATCGACTGCAACTAATGAAAAACTGTTTTTT. This codes for CATRSGTSTATNEKLFF. The whole variable domain, remainder taken from reference TRBV15 and TRBJ1-4, is DAMVIQNPRYQVTQFGKPVTLSCSQTLNHNVMYWYQQKSSQAPKLLFHYYDKDFNNEADTPDNFQSRRPNTSFCFLDIRSPGLGDTAMYLCATRSGTSTATNEKLFFGSGTQLSVL.

This clone has more than one count but fewer than ten. Its ends do not fully match the called genes, so a read error is possible. The genes are TRBV7-7 and TRBJ2-1, with TRBD2 matching 7 bases. This CDR3 is 14 amino acids long. From germline, CDR1 is SSHAT and CDR2 FNYEAQ (reference sequence). In DNA form, the CDR3 reads TGTGCTAGCAGCTTTGGCGCTAGCGGAGATGAGCAGTTCTTC. Protein: CASSFGASGDEQFF.

This chain uses TRBV7-6 with TRBJ1-2; 9 bases agree with TRBD1. This CDR3 is 15 amino acids long. Per germline, CDR1 SGHVS and CDR2 FNYEAQ. V dropped 6 bases and J dropped 5; count of bases not matched to a gene: 10. CDR3 in DNA: TGTGCCAGCAGTCTTTCGGGACAGGGAGGGTATGGCTACACCTTC. This encodes CASSLSGQGGYGYTF.

The chain is built from TRBV19 and TRBJ2-7; 9 nucleotides align to TRBD1. With 0 bases clipped from V and 3 bases from J, the junction kept 3 bases outside the gene matches. The CDR3 is 15 amino acids. Germline loops: CDR1 LNHDA, CDR2 SQIVND (reference sequence). Here the CDR3 reads CASSIDQTGGYEQYF. CDR3 sequence (DNA): TGTGCCAGTAGTATAGATCAGACAGGGGGCTACGAGCAGTACTTC.

The chain's CDR3 is CASGFQGDIQYF. The CDR3 DNA sequence: TGTGCTAGTGGTTTCCAAGGGGACATTCAGTACTTC. This sequence joins TRBV12-5 and TRBJ2-4; D may be TRBD1 (5 bases). Trimming took off 3 bases at V and 8 bases at J, with 8 bases between the two ends. Looked up from germline, CDR1 is LGHNT and CDR2 is FRNRAP. The CDR3 length is 12 residues.

CDR3 in amino acids: CASSLSDSFSGRNTGELFF. The DNA of the CDR3 is TGTGCCAGCAGCTTATCGGACAGCTTCTCAGGGCGGAACACCGGGGAGCTGTTTTTT. The J gene is TRBJ2-2, the V gene TRBV7-2, with D perhaps matching TRBD1 (6 bases). This CDR3 has 19 amino acids. The germline V gene has CDR1 SGHTA and CDR2 FQGNSA. Trimming took off 2 bases at V and 1 base at J, with 20 bases between the two ends.

The gene calls are TRBV6-5 and TRBJ2-1; tentative D call: TRBD2 (5 bases). Looked up from germline, CDR1 is MNHEY and CDR2 is SVGAGI. Trimming cost V 2 bases and J 9 bases, with 17 bases left between them. The CDR3 runs to 15 residues. The CDR3 region is CASSYPGSVGGEQFF. In DNA form, the CDR3 reads TGTGCCAGCAGTTACCCTGGGTCCGTAGGAGGTGAGCAGTTCTTC.

This clone is a singleton in its sample. The chain couples TRBV7-2 to TRBJ1-4; the match to TRBD1 covers 10 bases. The CDR3 has 15 amino acids. Germline V gene data show CDR1 as SGHTA and CDR2 as FQGNSA. The junction had 6 bases not matched to a gene; V was cut back by 3 bases and J by 8 bases. CDR3 nucleotides: TGTGCCAGCAGCTTCTCGGGGACAGGGGTAGAAAAACTGTTTTTT. This sequence encodes CASSFSGTGVEKLFF.

The chain couples TRBV28 to TRBJ2-5; 11 bases are a match to TRBD1. V was clipped by 5 bases and J by 5 bases; unmatched bases: 7. This CDR3 region has 15 residues. From germline, CDR1 is MDHEN and CDR2 SYDVKM. In DNA, the CDR3 is TGTGCCAGCAGTCCCCCGGGACAGGGGGTTGAGACCCAGTACTTC. Translated, it gives CASSPPGQGVETQYF.